A single sample is the source of the 15 T cell receptor beta chains below, sequenced in a study of cytomegalovirus exposure and HLA in healthy donors. The PCR had 60 Vbeta and 13 Jbeta primers. Only in-frame clones appear in the TCRdb table, and some are missing; sequencing was by immunoSEQ multiplex PCR. The repertoire holds 170,000 or so clones, with more than 80% as singletons. The sample was PBMCs. The receptors were gathered from a boy under 18 in good health and CMV-seronegative.

The chain links TRBV19 to TRBJ2-3, with no clear D. Germline values: CDR1 LNHDA, CDR2 SQIVND (reference sequence). The CDR3 loop spans 13 amino acids. Trimming removed 8 bases at V and 0 bases at J, with 9 bases between. CDR3 DNA sequence: TGTGCCAGTGGCCAGACTAGCACAGATACGCAGTATTTT. Its protein is CASGQTSTDTQYF. The full variable domain, its missing parts supplied by reference TRBV19 and TRBJ2-3, is DGGITQSPKYLFRKEGQNVTLSCEQNLNHDAMYWYRQDPGQGLRLIYYSQIVNDFQKGDIAEGYSVSREKKESFPLTVTSAQKNPTAFYLCASGQTSTDTQYFGPGTRLTVL.

V and J are TRBV6-1 and TRBJ1-3; 7 bases align to TRBD1. V dropped 2 bases and J dropped 0; count of bases not matched to a gene: 1. Germline V gene lookup returns CDR1 MNHNS and CDR2 SASEGT. This CDR3 is 15 amino acids long. The DNA for the CDR3 is TGTGCCAGCAGTGAATGGGACAGCTCTGGAAACACCATATATTTT. Encoded protein: CASSEWDSSGNTIYF.

This rearrangement joins TRBV4-3 to TRBJ2-7; no clear D gene. V lost 4 bases, J lost 0 bases, and 13 bases lay in between. The germline V gene has CDR1 LGHNA and CDR2 YSLEER. The CDR3 contains 15 residues. The CDR3, as DNA: TGCGCCAGCAGCCCGATGCCAACAAACTCCTACGAGCAGTACTTC. Amino acids: CASSPMPTNSYEQYF.

This rearrangement joins TRBV7-3 to TRBJ2-5; the D is unclear. There are 13 residues in the CDR3. Germline V gene lookup returns CDR1 SGHTA and CDR2 FQGTGA. V was pared by 3 bases and J by 4 bases, with 9 bases between. In DNA, the CDR3 is TGTGCCAGCAGCTTCTCCGGTGGAGAGACCCAGTACTTC. Its translation: CASSFSGGETQYF.

The chain combines TRBV19 with TRBJ1-6; a weak D match, TRBD1 (5 bases). CDR3 length: 16 residues. CDR1 and CDR2 from the germline V gene are LNHDA and SQIVND (reference sequence). Trimming pared 3 bases from V and 10 bases from J, leaving 19 bases between. CDR3 sequence reads: CASSIAGGGGGSPLHF. Here the CDR3 DNA reads TGTGCCAGTAGTATCGCGGGGGGTGGCGGTGGATCACCCCTCCACTTT.

About this clone itself: The same CDR3 can be traced to other DNA sequences in this sample. The rearrangement joins TRBV7-2 to TRBJ2-5, with D possibly being TRBD1 (6 bases). The CDR3 spans 16 residues. Trimming pared 3 bases from V and 5 bases from J, leaving 19 bases between. CDR1 is SGHTA and CDR2 is FQGNSA in the germline V gene. The CDR3 loop is CASSFLVPGRGETQYF. The CDR3 DNA is TGTGCCAGCAGCTTCTTAGTTCCCGGTAGGGGGGAGACCCAGTACTTC.

V is TRBV7-6 and J is TRBJ2-7, with 8 bases lining up with TRBD2. The ends lost 1 base at V and 6 bases at J; junction bases unmatched: 5. The CDR3 is 14 residues long. Germline V gives CDR1 SGHVS, CDR2 FNYEAQ. The CDR3 sequence: CASSLGFSGTEQYF. CDR3 coding DNA: TGTGCCAGCAGCTTAGGATTTAGCGGGACCGAGCAGTACTTC. Variable domain in full (rest from reference TRBV7-6 and TRBJ2-7): GAGVSQSPRYKVTKRGQDVALRCDPISGHVSLYWYRQALGQGPEFLTYFNYEAQQDKSGLPNDRFSAERPEGSISTLTIQRTEQRDSAMYRCASSLGFSGTEQYFGPGTRLTVT.

In this sample, this clone turned up once. This chain joins TRBV2 and TRBJ1-5, with D possibly TRBD1 on 5 matching bases. Trimming cost V 6 bases and J 1 base, with 13 bases left between them. The V gene's germline CDR1 is SNHLY and CDR2 FYNNEI. The CDR3 is made up of 15 amino acids. For the CDR3, the DNA is TGTGCCAGCAGGGCCCATCAGGGAAGCAATCAGCCCCAGCATTTT. Residues: CASRAHQGSNQPQHF.

This clone was recorded only once. V and J are TRBV7-2 and TRBJ1-1, with a possible D match to TRBD1 (5 bases). There are 14 residues in the CDR3. The germline V gene encodes CDR1 SGHTA and CDR2 FQGNSA. Trimming pared 5 bases from V and 1 base from J, leaving 11 bases between. The CDR3 loop reads CASSQGPANTEAFF. The CDR3 DNA reads TGTGCCAGCAGCCAGGGCCCAGCGAACACTGAAGCTTTCTTT.

The V call is TRBV6-1, the J call TRBJ2-1, with TRBD1 matching 8 bases. CDR3 length: 15 amino acids. The germline V gene encodes CDR1 MNHNS and CDR2 SASEGT. Trimming removed 4 bases from V and 6 bases from J; junction bases left unmatched: 8. Here the CDR3 reads CASSAMGQVFNEQFF. The CDR3 coding sequence is TGTGCCAGCAGTGCAATGGGACAGGTCTTCAATGAGCAGTTCTTC.

The gene calls are TRBV5-4 and TRBJ1-2; 9 bases align to TRBD1. The germline CDR1 and CDR2 sequences are SGHNT and YYREEE (reference sequence). This CDR3 spans 15 amino acids. Trimming took 6 bases from V and 0 from J; bases not matched to a gene: 6. The CDR3 is CASITTGGTNYGYTF. Written as DNA, the CDR3 is TGTGCCAGCATTACGACAGGGGGTACTAACTATGGCTACACCTTC.

The chain joins TRBV9 to TRBJ2-3; 8 bases map to TRBD2. Germline lookup yields CDR1 SGDLS and CDR2 YYNGEE. V trimming: 4 bases; J trimming: 3 bases; junction bases outside the gene matches: 7. The CDR3 covers 15 residues. The chain's CDR3 is CASSSTGTSTDTQYF. For the CDR3, the DNA is TGTGCCAGCAGCTCCACCGGGACTAGTACAGATACGCAGTATTTT.

This sequence joins TRBV28 and TRBJ1-2; 10 positions match TRBD1. Germline CDR1 and CDR2: MDHEN and SYDVKM. CDR3 length equals 16 residues. Trimming took 5 bases from V and 6 from J; bases not matched to a gene: 12. In DNA form, the CDR3 reads TGTGCCAGCAGTCCTCCCGGTTGGGACAGGGGTAATGGCTACACCTTC. Encoded protein: CASSPPGWDRGNGYTF.

The chain combines TRBV4-1 with TRBJ1-2; perhaps TRBD1 as D (5 bases). V dropped 3 bases and J dropped 7 bases, with 15 bases sitting between them. Germline V gene data show CDR1 as MGHRA and CDR2 as YSYEKL. This CDR3 region has 14 residues. Here the CDR3 reads CASSHPAGVVGYTF. Here the CDR3 DNA reads TGCGCCAGCAGCCACCCCGCGGGGGTCGTTGGCTACACCTTC.

This chain connects TRBV6-1 to TRBJ1-3; no clear D gene. Trimming took 8 bases from V and 3 from J, leaving 8 bases between them. The length of the CDR3 is 12 residues. CDR1 MNHNS and CDR2 SASEGT come from the germline V gene. CDR3: CASRGSGNTIYF. CDR3 nucleotide sequence: TGTGCCAGCCGCGGGAGTGGAAACACCATATATTTT.